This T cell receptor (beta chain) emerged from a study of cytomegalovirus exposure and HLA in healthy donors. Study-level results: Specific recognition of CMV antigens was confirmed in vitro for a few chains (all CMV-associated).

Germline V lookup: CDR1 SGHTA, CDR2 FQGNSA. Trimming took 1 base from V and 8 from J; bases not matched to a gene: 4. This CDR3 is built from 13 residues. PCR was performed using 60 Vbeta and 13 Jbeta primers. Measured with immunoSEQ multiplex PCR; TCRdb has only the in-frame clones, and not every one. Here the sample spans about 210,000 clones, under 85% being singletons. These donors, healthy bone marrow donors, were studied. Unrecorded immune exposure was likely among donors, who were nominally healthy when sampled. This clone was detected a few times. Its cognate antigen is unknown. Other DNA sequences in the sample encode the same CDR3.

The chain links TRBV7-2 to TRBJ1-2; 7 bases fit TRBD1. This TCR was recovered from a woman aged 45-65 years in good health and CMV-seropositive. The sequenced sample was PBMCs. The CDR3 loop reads CASSLDRGGGYTF. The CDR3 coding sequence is TGTGCCAGCAGCTTAGACAGGGGAGGCGGCTACACCTTC. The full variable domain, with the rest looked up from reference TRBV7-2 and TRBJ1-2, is GAGVSQSPSNKVTEKGKDVELRCDPISGHTALYWYRQSLGQGLEFLIYFQGNSAPDKSGLPSDRFSAERTGGSVSTLTIQRTQQEDSAVYLCASSLDRGGGYTFGSGTRLTVV.